This T cell receptor beta chain came from a study of cytomegalovirus exposure and HLA in healthy donors (dated by TCRdb to 2017 to 2019). About the full investigation: A later analysis indicated that the 95 to 150 validation repertoires were generated on the platform also employed for the 650 to 850 repertoires of the first cohort. The study combined high-throughput TCR immunosequencing, statistical association of individual TCRs with disease status, and machine learning to predict cytomegalovirus infection status. The study aimed to test whether cataloging public T cell receptors could reveal signatures of past pathogen exposure. A separate validation cohort of approximately 120 different subjects was used in addition to the approximately 700-subject first cohort. Findings and caveats that apply to the study as a whole: It was suggested by the authors that the approach could potentially be generalized to other disease states and immunological phenotypes. Most TCR sequences were seen in very few donors, while some public TCRs were found in many individuals. The classifier was reported to diagnose cytomegalovirus status with high specificity and sensitivity in both the original and validation cohorts. Subsequent analysis determined that TCRs grouped into clusters in the first cohort also showed a tendency toward co-occurrence across the 120 or so validation repertoires, and approximately 94% of cluster scores exceeded 0. The study listed 150 to 200 TCR beta chains as associated with cytomegalovirus. All 120 or so repertoires were used to score co-occurrence in the validation cohort in a later analysis, because that analysis had no HLA typing for the cohort. In vitro tests confirmed that a few of the cytomegalovirus-associated TCR beta chains recognize cytomegalovirus antigens.

The donors belonged to the validation cohort of roughly 120 subjects, which was separate from the approximately 700-subject first cohort. Preparation of the library involved the immunoSEQ multiplex PCR assay. The authors' pipeline ran thus. To diagnose cytomegalovirus status from the catalog of TCR beta chain sequences, a statistical classification framework was built. The table comes from immuneACCESS by way of TCRdb, which keeps in-frame sequences with V and J called. Part of the clones is missing from these tables; in studies checked, under half for an unresolved V gene and the rest for unknown reasons. The V and J calls and clone size are taken from that table; D and trimming were inferred from the DNA. Across this sample there are 95,000 to 150,000 clones, with roughly 90% seen only once. About 2% of the sample is in the top ten clones. As regards this clone: What this receptor recognizes is not known. It has no much larger one-base neighbor in the sample; base qualities were not kept.

Input material: PBMCs. This TCR was sampled from a young woman in good health and CMV-seronegative.

Here is the DNA: TGTGCCAGCGTCGACGGAACAGGGGCTTCCGAGCAGTACTTC. Its translation reads: CASVDGTGASEQYF. The chain uses TRBV6-1 and TRBJ2-7; 7 middle bases align to TRBD1. Including cysteine and phenylalanine, the CDR3 has 14 amino acids. The sequence is cut down to CDR3 DNA, 42 bases in frame from base 1. V is pruned by 8 bases and J by 6 bases, leaving 13 bases of the junction without a gene match. From a lookup of the germline V gene, CDR1 and CDR2 are MNHNS and SASEGT.